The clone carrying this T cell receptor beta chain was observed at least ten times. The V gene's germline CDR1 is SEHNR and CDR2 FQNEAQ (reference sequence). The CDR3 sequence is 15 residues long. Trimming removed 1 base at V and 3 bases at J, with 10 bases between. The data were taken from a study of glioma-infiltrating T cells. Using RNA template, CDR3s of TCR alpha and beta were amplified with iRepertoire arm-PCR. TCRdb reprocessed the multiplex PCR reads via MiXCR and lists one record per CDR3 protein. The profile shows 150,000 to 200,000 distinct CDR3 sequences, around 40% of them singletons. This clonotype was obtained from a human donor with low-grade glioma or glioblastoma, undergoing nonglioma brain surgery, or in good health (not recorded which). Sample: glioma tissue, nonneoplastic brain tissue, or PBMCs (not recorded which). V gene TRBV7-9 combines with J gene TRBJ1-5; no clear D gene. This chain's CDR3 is CASSLDIATNQPQHF. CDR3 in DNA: TGTGCCAGCAGCTTAGATATCGCCACCAATCAGCCCCAGCATTTT. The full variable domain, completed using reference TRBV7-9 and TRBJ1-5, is DTGVSQNPRHKITKRGQNVTFRCDPISEHNRLYWYRQTLGQGPEFLTYFQNEAQLEKSRLLSDRFSAERPKGSFSTLEIQRTEQGDSAMYLCASSLDIATNQPQHFGDGTRLSIL.